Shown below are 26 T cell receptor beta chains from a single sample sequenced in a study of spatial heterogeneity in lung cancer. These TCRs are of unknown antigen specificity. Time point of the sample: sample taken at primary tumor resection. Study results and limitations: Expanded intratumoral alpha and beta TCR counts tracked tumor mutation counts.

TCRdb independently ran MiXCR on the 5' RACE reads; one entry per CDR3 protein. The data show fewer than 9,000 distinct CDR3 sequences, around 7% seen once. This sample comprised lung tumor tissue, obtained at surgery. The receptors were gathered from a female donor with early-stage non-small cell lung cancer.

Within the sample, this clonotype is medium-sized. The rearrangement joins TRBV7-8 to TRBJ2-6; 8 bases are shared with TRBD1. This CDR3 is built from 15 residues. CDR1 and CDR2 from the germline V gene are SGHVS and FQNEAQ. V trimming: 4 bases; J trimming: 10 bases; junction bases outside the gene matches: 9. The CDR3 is CASSWGQAIGNVLTF. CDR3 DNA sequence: TGTGCCAGCAGCTGGGGACAGGCGATCGGAAACGTCCTGACTTTC.

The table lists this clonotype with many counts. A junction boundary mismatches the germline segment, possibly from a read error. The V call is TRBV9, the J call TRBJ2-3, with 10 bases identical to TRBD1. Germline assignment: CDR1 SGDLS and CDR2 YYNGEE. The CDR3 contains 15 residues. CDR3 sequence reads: CASSFRDRGTDTQYF. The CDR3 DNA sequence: TGTGCCAGCAGCTTCCGGGACAGGGGCACCGATACGCAGTATTTT. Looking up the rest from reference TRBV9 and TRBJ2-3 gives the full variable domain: DSGVTQTPKHLITATGQRVTLRCSPRSGDLSVYWYQQSLDQGLQFLIQYYNGEERAKGNILERFSAQQFPDLHSELNLSSLELGDSALYFCASSFRDRGTDTQYFGPGTRLTVL.

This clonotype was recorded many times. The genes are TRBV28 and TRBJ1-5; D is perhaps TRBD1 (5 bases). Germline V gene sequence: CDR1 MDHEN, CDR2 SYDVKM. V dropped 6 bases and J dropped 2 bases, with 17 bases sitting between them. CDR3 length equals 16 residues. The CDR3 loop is CASSQMDTAGNQPQHF. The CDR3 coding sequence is TGTGCCAGCAGCCAAATGGACACGGCCGGCAATCAGCCCCAGCATTTT.

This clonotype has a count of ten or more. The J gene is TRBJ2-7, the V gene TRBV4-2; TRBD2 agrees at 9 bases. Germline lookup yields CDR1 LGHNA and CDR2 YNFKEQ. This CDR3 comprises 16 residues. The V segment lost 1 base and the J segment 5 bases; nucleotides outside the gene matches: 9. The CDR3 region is CASSQGAGGPFNEQYF. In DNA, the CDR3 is TGTGCCAGCAGCCAAGGGGCGGGAGGGCCGTTTAACGAGCAGTACTTC.

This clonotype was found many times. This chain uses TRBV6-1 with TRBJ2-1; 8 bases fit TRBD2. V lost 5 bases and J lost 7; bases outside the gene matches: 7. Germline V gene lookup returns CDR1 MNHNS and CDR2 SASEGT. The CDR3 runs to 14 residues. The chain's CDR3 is CASSTPGLGNEQFF. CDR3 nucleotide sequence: TGTGCCAGCAGTACCCCGGGACTAGGGAATGAGCAGTTCTTC.

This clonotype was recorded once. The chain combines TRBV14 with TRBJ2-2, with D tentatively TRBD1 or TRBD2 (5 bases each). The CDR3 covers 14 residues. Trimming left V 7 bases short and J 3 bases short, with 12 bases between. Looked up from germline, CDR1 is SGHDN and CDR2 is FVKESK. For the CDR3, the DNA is TGTGCCAGCACGGGGCAGGCCCACACCGGGGAGCTGTTTTTT. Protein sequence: CASTGQAHTGELFF.

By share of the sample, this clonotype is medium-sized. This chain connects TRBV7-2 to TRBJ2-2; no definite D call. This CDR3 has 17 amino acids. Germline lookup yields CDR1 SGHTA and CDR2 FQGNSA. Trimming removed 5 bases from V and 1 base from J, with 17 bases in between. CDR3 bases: TGTGCCAGCAGCACCCAAAGGACCGGCTGGAACACCGGGGAGCTGTTTTTT. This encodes CASSTQRTGWNTGELFF. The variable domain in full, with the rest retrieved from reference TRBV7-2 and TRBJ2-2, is GAGVSQSPSNKVTEKGKDVELRCDPISGHTALYWYRQSLGQGLEFLIYFQGNSAPDKSGLPSDRFSAERTGGSVSTLTIQRTQQEDSAVYLCASSTQRTGWNTGELFFGEGSRLTVL.

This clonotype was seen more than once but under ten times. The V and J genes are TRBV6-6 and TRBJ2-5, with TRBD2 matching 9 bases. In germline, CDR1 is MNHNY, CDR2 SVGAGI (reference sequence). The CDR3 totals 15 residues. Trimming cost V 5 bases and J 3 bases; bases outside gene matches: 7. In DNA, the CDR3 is TGTGCCAGCAGTACCTTAGCGGGGGCCAAAGAGACCCAGTACTTC. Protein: CASSTLAGAKETQYF.

CDR3 DNA: TGTGCCACCAGCAGAGATGGAAGGCAGGAGGGGACCCAGTACTTC. Its protein product is CATSRDGRQEGTQYF. The V call is TRBV15, the J call TRBJ2-5; D may be TRBD2 (6 bases). Per germline, CDR1 LNHNV and CDR2 YYDKDF (reference sequence). The CDR3 totals 15 residues. V dropped 0 bases and J dropped 7 bases, with 15 bases sitting between them.

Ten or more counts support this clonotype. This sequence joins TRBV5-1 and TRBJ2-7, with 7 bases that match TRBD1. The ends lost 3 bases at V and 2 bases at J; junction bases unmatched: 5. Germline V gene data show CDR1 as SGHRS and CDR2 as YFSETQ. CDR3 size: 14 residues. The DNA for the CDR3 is TGCGCCAGCAGCTACAGGGGAGCGGCCTACGAGCAGTACTTC. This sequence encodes CASSYRGAAYEQYF. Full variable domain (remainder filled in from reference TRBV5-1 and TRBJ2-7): KAGVTQTPRYLIKTRGQQVTLSCSPISGHRSVSWYQQTPGQGLQFLFEYFSETQRNKGNFPGRFSGRQFSNSRSEMNVSTLELGDSALYLCASSYRGAAYEQYFGPGTRLTVT.

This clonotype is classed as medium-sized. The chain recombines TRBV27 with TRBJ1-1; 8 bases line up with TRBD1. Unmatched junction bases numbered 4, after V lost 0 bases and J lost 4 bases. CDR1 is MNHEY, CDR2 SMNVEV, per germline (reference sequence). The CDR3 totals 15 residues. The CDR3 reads CASSLSPGGTTEAFF. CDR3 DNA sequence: TGTGCCAGCAGTTTATCGCCAGGGGGCACCACTGAAGCTTTCTTT.

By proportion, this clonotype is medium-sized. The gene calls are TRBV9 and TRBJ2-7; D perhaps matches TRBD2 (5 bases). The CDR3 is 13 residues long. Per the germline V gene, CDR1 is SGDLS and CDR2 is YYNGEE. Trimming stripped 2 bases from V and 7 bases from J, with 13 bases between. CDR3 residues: CASSVRDLGEQYF. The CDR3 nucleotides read TGTGCCAGCAGCGTGAGGGATCTCGGTGAGCAGTACTTC.

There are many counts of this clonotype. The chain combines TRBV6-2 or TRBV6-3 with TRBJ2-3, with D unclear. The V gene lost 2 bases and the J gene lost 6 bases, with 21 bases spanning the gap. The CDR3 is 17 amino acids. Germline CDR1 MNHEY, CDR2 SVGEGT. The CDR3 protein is CASSYEYPGQDRDTQYF. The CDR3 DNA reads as TGTGCCAGCAGTTACGAGTACCCGGGCCAAGATAGGGATACGCAGTATTTT.

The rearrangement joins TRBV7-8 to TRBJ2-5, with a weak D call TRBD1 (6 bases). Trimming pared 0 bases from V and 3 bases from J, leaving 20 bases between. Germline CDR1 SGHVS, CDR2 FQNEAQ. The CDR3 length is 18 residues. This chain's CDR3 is CASSLARFSTGTKETQYF. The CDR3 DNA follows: TGTGCCAGCAGCTTAGCCCGCTTCTCTACAGGGACCAAAGAGACCCAGTACTTC.

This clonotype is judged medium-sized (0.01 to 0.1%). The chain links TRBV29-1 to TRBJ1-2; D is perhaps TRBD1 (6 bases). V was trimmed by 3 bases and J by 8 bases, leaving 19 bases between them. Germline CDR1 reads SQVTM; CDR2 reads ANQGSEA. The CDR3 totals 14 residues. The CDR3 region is CSVDGNDRRWGYTF. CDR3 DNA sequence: TGCAGCGTTGATGGGAACGACAGGCGCTGGGGCTACACCTTC.

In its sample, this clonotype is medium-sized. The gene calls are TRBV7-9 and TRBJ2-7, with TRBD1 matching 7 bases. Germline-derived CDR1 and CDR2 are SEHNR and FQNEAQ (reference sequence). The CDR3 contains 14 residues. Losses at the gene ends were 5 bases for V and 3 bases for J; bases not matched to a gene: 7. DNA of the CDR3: TGTGCCAGCAGCCTGGACAGGAACCTCTACGAGCAGTACTTC. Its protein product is CASSLDRNLYEQYF. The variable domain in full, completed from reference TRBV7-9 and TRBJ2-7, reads DTGVSQNPRHKITKRGQNVTFRCDPISEHNRLYWYRQTLGQGPEFLTYFQNEAQLEKSRLLSDRFSAERPKGSFSTLEIQRTEQGDSAMYLCASSLDRNLYEQYFGPGTRLTVT.

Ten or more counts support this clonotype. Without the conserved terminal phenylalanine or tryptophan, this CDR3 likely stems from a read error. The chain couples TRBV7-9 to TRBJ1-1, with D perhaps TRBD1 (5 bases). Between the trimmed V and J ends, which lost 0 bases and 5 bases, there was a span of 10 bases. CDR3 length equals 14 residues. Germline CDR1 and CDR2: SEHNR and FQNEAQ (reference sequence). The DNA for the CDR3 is TGTGCCAGCAGCTTAGCAGGGGCCGATACTGAAGCTTTCCTT. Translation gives CASSLAGADTEAFL.

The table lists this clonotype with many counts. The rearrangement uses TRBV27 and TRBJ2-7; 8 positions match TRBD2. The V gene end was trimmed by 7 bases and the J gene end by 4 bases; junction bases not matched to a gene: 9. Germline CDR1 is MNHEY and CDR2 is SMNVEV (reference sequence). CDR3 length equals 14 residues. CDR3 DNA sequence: TGTGCCAGCAACCCCGGTAGCGGGATATACGAGCAGTACTTC. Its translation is CASNPGSGIYEQYF.

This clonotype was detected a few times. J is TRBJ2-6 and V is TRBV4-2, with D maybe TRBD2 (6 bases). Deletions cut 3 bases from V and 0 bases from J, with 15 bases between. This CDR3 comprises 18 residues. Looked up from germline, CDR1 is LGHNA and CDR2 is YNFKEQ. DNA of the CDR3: TGTGCCAGCAGCCACCATGGCGGGGACCCCTCTGGGGCCAACGTCCTGACTTTC. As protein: CASSHHGGDPSGANVLTF.

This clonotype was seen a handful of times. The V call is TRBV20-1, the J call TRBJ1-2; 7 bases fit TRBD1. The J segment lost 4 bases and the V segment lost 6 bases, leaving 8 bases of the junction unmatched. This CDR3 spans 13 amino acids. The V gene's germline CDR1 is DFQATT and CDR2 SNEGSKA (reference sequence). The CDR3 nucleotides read TGCAGTGCCCCACGTGGGGACAGCTATGGCTACACCTTC. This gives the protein CSAPRGDSYGYTF.

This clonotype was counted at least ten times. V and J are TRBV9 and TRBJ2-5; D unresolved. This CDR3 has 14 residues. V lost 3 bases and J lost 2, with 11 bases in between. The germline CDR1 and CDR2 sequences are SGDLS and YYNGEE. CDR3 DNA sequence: TGTGCCAGCAGCGAAGAGGCGAGACAAGAGACCCAGTACTTC. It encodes CASSEEARQETQYF.

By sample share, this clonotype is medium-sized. CDR3 DNA: TGCAGTGTTCCTTCTCCGGGACAGCGTGAAGCTTTCTTT. Translated: CSVPSPGQREAFF. V usage is TRBV20-1 and J usage is TRBJ1-1; 7 bases are shared with TRBD1. Germline V gives CDR1 DFQATT, CDR2 SNEGSKA (reference sequence). The CDR3 runs 13 residues. V gave up 7 bases and J gave up 7 bases; unmatched junction bases: 12.

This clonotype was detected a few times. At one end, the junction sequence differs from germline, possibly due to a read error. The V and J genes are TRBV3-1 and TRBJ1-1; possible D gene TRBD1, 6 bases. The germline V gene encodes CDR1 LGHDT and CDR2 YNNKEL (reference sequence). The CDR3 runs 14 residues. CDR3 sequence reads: CVSSGQGGAGEAFF. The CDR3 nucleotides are TGTGTCAGCAGCGGACAAGGGGGGGCAGGTGAAGCTTTCTTT.

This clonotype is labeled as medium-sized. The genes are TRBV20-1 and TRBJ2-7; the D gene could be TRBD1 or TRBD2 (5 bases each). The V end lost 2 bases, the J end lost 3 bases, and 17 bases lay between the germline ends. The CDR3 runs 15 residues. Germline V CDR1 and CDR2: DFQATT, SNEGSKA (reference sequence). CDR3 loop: CSARPHPGGNYEQYF. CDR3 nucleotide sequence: TGCAGTGCTAGACCCCATCCTGGGGGAAACTACGAGCAGTACTTC.

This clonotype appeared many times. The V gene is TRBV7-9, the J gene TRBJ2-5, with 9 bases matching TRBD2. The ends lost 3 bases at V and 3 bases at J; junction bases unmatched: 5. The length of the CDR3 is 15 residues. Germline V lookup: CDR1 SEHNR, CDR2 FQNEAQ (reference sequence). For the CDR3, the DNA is TGTGCCAGCAGCTTGGTAGCGGGAGCGAAAGAGACCCAGTACTTC. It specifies CASSLVAGAKETQYF.

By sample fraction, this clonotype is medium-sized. The CDR3 loop is CASSEVGGDTYEQYF. As DNA, the CDR3 is TGTGCCAGCAGTGAGGTAGGCGGGGACACCTACGAGCAGTACTTC. The chain couples TRBV2 to TRBJ2-7; D tentatively reads TRBD1 or TRBD2 (6 bases each). The V end was cut by 3 bases, the J end by 2 bases, with 14 bases between. The CDR3 covers 15 residues. Germline V gives CDR1 SNHLY, CDR2 FYNNEI.